One and the same sample provided the 26 T cell receptor beta chains below, sequenced in a study of Ad26.COV2.S vaccination and SARS-CoV-2 variants listed by TCRdb under 2021. What the treatment or condition label conveys for this sample: around 19 received Ad26.COV2.S at low or high dose, single or two shots; roughly five received placebo; per-sample allocation not given. Repertoires of vaccine and placebo recipients were sequenced from samples collected on day 63 after the first injection. Preparation of the library involved the immunoSEQ multiplex PCR assay. TCRdb mirrors the immuneACCESS table, restricted to in-frame sequences. Some clones are absent from its copies; in checked studies, under half trace to an unresolved V gene, and the reason for the others is unknown. The sample data list about 400,000 clones, and around 89% of these were observed just once. The ten largest clones take up 1.5% to 2% of the sample.

Sample: peripheral blood, taken in a trial of Ad26.COV2.S vaccine versus placebo. These receptors all stem from a person between 18 and 59 years old who received the Ad26.COV2.S COVID-19 vaccine or a placebo.

The rearrangement links TRBV11-3 to TRBJ2-2, with 7 bases identical to TRBD2. With V trimmed by 5 bases and J by 4 bases, 4 bases remained unmatched. The germline gives CDR1 SGHNT, CDR2 YENEEA. The CDR3 has 14 residues. Written as DNA, the CDR3 is TGTGCCAGCAGCCCCAGCGGGACCACCGGGGAGCTGTTTTTT. Residues: CASSPSGTTGELFF.

This chain joins TRBV4-3 and TRBJ1-3; no reliable D call. Germline CDR1 is LGHNA and CDR2 is YSLEER. Trimming pared 0 bases from V and 2 bases from J, leaving 5 bases between. The CDR3 totals 14 residues. CDR3 in DNA: TGCGCCAGCAGCCAAGACACGACTGGAAACACCATATATTTT. This codes for CASSQDTTGNTIYF.

The J gene is TRBJ1-2, the V gene TRBV5-6; 10 bases map to TRBD1. The trim removed 4 bases at V and 6 bases at J, leaving 3 bases unmatched. This CDR3 contains 13 residues. The germline gives CDR1 SGHDT, CDR2 YYEEEE. The CDR3, as DNA: TGTGCCAGCAGCCGGGACAGGGGCAATGGCTACACCTTC. It yields the protein CASSRDRGNGYTF.

V usage is TRBV7-9 and J usage is TRBJ1-4, with a weak D call TRBD1 (5 bases). The germline CDR1 and CDR2 sequences are SEHNR and FQNEAQ (reference sequence). With 2 bases removed from V and 5 bases from J, the gap between germline ends came to 9 bases. The CDR3 is 14 amino acids. Written as DNA, the CDR3 is TGTGCCAGCAGCTTAACGGGGGGGAATGAAAAACTGTTTTTT. Translated, it gives CASSLTGGNEKLFF.

CDR3 nucleotide sequence: TGTGCCAGCAGCGTAGCGCCGGGGGCGCGGACCGGGGAGCTGTTTTTT. Residues: CASSVAPGARTGELFF. This rearrangement joins TRBV9 to TRBJ2-2, with D possibly called TRBD1 or TRBD2 (6 bases each). Germline V gives CDR1 SGDLS, CDR2 YYNGEE. This CDR3 contains 16 residues. Trimming stripped 0 bases from V and 5 bases from J, with 14 bases between. Based on the CDR3 plus reference TRBV9 and TRBJ2-2, the full variable domain is DSGVTQTPKHLITATGQRVTLRCSPRSGDLSVYWYQQSLDQGLQFLIQYYNGEERAKGNILERFSAQQFPDLHSELNLSSLELGDSALYFCASSVAPGARTGELFFGEGSRLTVL.

The CDR3 protein is CASTRESGPEQFF. CDR3 bases: TGTGCCAGCACTCGGGAGAGCGGTCCTGAGCAGTTCTTC. The genes are TRBV2 and TRBJ2-1; D may be TRBD2 (6 bases). Per germline, CDR1 SNHLY and CDR2 FYNNEI. The CDR3 totals 13 residues. With 7 bases removed from V and 9 bases from J, the gap between germline ends came to 16 bases.

The chain has TRBV28 and TRBJ1-1; possible D gene TRBD1, 5 bases. Germline CDR1 reads MDHEN; CDR2 reads SYDVKM. Trimming cost V 5 bases and J 0 bases, with 19 bases left between them. The CDR3 contains 17 residues. The CDR3 loop reads CASSQRGRGKMNTEAFF. The DNA for the CDR3 is TGTGCCAGCAGTCAAAGGGGACGGGGGAAAATGAACACTGAAGCTTTCTTT. Drawing the rest from reference TRBV28 and TRBJ1-1, the complete variable domain is DVKVTQSSRYLVKRTGEKVFLECVQDMDHENMFWYRQDPGLGLRLIYFSYDVKMKEKGDIPEGYSVSREKKERFSLILESASTNQTSMYLCASSQRGRGKMNTEAFFGQGTRLTVV.

CDR3 loop: CASSEDRAYNEQFF. In nucleotides, the CDR3 is TGTGCCAGCAGTGAAGACAGGGCCTACAATGAGCAGTTCTTC. The genes are TRBV6-1 and TRBJ2-1; possibly TRBD1 for D (6 bases). Trimming took 1 base from V and 2 from J, leaving 6 bases between them. Germline V gene lookup returns CDR1 MNHNS and CDR2 SASEGT. CDR3 length equals 14 residues.

The chain combines TRBV27 with TRBJ1-2; the D gene is possibly TRBD1 (6 bases). Looked up from germline, CDR1 is MNHEY and CDR2 is SMNVEV (reference sequence). The CDR3 has 16 residues. With 5 bases removed from V and 0 bases from J, the gap between germline ends came to 16 bases. The CDR3, as DNA: TGTGCCAGCAGTCCCGTAGGGACACTAGCTAACTATGGCTACACCTTC. Translation gives CASSPVGTLANYGYTF.

The chain joins TRBV6-1 to TRBJ1-4, with D unresolved. The V end was cut by 2 bases, the J end by 8 bases, with 12 bases between. CDR1 is MNHNS, CDR2 SASEGT, per germline. The CDR3 loop spans 14 amino acids. This CDR3 is CASSEWPAQEKLFF. The DNA of the CDR3 is TGTGCCAGCAGTGAATGGCCGGCTCAGGAAAAACTGTTTTTT.

The V call is TRBV6-5, the J call TRBJ2-1, with 8 bases identical to TRBD1. CDR1 MNHEY and CDR2 SVGAGI come from the germline V gene. Trimming cost V 7 bases and J 9 bases; bases outside gene matches: 8. The length of the CDR3 is 13 residues. The CDR3 is CASNRQGSAEQFF. CDR3 bases: TGTGCCAGCAATAGACAGGGGAGCGCTGAGCAGTTCTTC.

In its sample, this clone was seen once. The chain employs TRBV5-5 and TRBJ2-7, with TRBD2 identical over 7 bases. The CDR3 loop spans 15 amino acids. V shed 0 bases and J 3 bases; nucleotides not matched to a gene: 6. CDR1 is SGHKS, CDR2 YYEKEE, per germline (reference sequence). The CDR3 nucleotides read TGTGCCAGCAGCTTGGTAGCGGGCGACTACTACGAGCAGTACTTC. Protein sequence: CASSLVAGDYYEQYF.

This clone was seen only once. The rearrangement links TRBV7-3 to TRBJ2-3; 11 nucleotides line up with TRBD2. V was pared by 8 bases and J by 3 bases, with 7 bases of the junction left unmatched. The CDR3 is 15 residues long. Germline V gene data show CDR1 as SGHTA and CDR2 as FQGTGA. In DNA form, the CDR3 reads TGTGCCAGCCAGGCGACTAGCGGGAAAACAGATACGCAGTATTTT. Translation: CASQATSGKTDTQYF.

With respect to this clone: Other DNA sequences in the sample encode the same CDR3. The chain joins TRBV28 to TRBJ2-7; D is perhaps TRBD1 (5 bases). Germline CDR1 is MDHEN and CDR2 is SYDVKM. V dropped 2 bases and J dropped 4 bases, with 6 bases sitting between them. The CDR3 spans 12 residues. The CDR3 protein is CASSLPGYEQYF. As DNA, the CDR3 is TGTGCCAGCAGTTTACCAGGGTACGAGCAGTACTTC.

The V call is TRBV28, the J call TRBJ1-4, with D unresolved. Germline values: CDR1 MDHEN, CDR2 SYDVKM. The CDR3 consists of 16 residues. Trimming took 2 bases from V and 0 from J, leaving 10 bases between them. The CDR3 DNA reads TGTGCCAGCAGTTTAACGAGGCTTGCAACTAATGAAAAACTGTTTTTT. Translation gives CASSLTRLATNEKLFF.

This chain connects TRBV7-2 to TRBJ2-5, with a weak D call TRBD1 (7 bases). Deletions cut 4 bases from V and 4 bases from J, with 19 bases between. The CDR3 extends over 16 amino acids. Per germline, CDR1 SGHTA and CDR2 FQGNSA. The CDR3 bases are TGTGCCAGCAGCTCCTCAGGGGGGCAAACGTTAGAGACCCAGTACTTC. Its protein product is CASSSSGGQTLETQYF.

This clone has a single count. This chain uses TRBV11-2 with TRBJ2-7; tentative D call: TRBD1 (6 bases). The CDR3 extends over 14 amino acids. The ends were cut back, 5 bases at V and 0 bases at J, with 11 bases in the middle. CDR1 SGHAT and CDR2 FQNNGV come from the germline V gene. The chain's CDR3 is CASSRTGISYEQYF. CDR3 nucleotide sequence: TGTGCCAGCAGCAGAACAGGGATCTCCTACGAGCAGTACTTC. Using reference TRBV11-2 and TRBJ2-7 for the parts outside the CDR3, the full variable domain is EAGVAQSPRYKIIEKRQSVAFWCNPISGHATLYWYQQILGQGPKLLIQFQNNGVVDDSQLPKDRFSAERLKGVDSTLKIQPAKLEDSAVYLCASSRTGISYEQYFGPGTRLTVT.

The rearrangement links TRBV15 to TRBJ2-6; no clear D. The CDR3 extends over 17 amino acids. Germline-derived CDR1 and CDR2 are LNHNV and YYDKDF (reference sequence). Trimming pared 0 bases from V and 1 base from J, leaving 10 bases between. CDR3 residues: CATSRDGGWSGANVLTF. DNA of the CDR3: TGTGCCACCAGCAGAGATGGCGGCTGGTCTGGGGCCAACGTCCTGACTTTC.

This chain joins TRBV18 and TRBJ1-4; TRBD1 might be the D (5 bases). The CDR3 sequence is 14 residues long. CDR1 is KGHSH and CDR2 is LQKENI in the germline V gene. CDR3 bases: TGTGACCGGGGCCCAGATACAACTAATGAAAAACTGTTTTTT. As protein: CDRGPDTTNEKLFF.

The chain joins TRBV28 to TRBJ2-7, with 8 nucleotides matching TRBD2. There are 14 residues in the CDR3. Germline V gives CDR1 MDHEN, CDR2 SYDVKM. V gave up 7 bases and J gave up 3 bases; unmatched junction bases: 8. The CDR3 DNA follows: TGTGCCAGCACCTTCGGGAGGGCAAACTACGAGCAGTACTTC. Translated, it gives CASTFGRANYEQYF.

A word on this clone: Other DNA sequences in this sample translate to the same CDR3. The chain carries TRBV28 and TRBJ1-2; possibly TRBD1 for D (6 bases). This CDR3 region has 12 residues. CDR1 and CDR2 (germline): MDHEN, SYDVKM. Trimming took off 6 bases at V and 7 bases at J, with 12 bases between the two ends. The CDR3 is CASRPGAGGYTF. For the CDR3, the DNA is TGTGCCAGCAGGCCGGGGGCGGGTGGCTACACCTTC.

The rearrangement joins TRBV5-1 to TRBJ2-2; 8 bases are a match to TRBD2. The CDR3 spans 15 residues. J was trimmed by 5 bases and V by 4 bases; bases with no gene match: 7. Germline CDR1 is SGHRS and CDR2 is YFSETQ. The CDR3: CASSGSGRVTGELFF. CDR3 DNA sequence: TGCGCCAGCAGCGGGAGCGGGAGAGTTACCGGGGAGCTGTTTTTT.

J is TRBJ2-3 and V is TRBV29-1, with 10 nucleotides matching TRBD1. Per the germline V gene, CDR1 is SQVTM and CDR2 is ANQGSEA. The V and J ends lost 7 bases and 3 bases, in that order; junction bases with no gene match: 13. CDR3 length: 16 residues. CDR3: CSAAPRQGARTDTQYF. The CDR3 bases are TGCAGCGCCGCTCCTCGACAGGGGGCGAGGACAGATACGCAGTATTTT.

This chain uses TRBV6-5 with TRBJ1-4; D not certain. Germline V lookup: CDR1 MNHEY, CDR2 SVGAGI. This CDR3 has 14 residues. The ends were cut back, 2 bases at V and 2 bases at J, with 6 bases in the middle. CDR3 in DNA: TGTGCCAGCAGTTACCCCGGCACTAATGAAAAACTGTTTTTT. This translates into CASSYPGTNEKLFF.

CDR3 loop: CASSQDLGARNEQYF. DNA for the CDR3: TGTGCCAGCAGCCAAGATCTAGGGGCCCGGAACGAGCAGTACTTC. The chain uses TRBV4-2 and TRBJ2-7; weak D call: TRBD1 (5 bases). CDR1 and CDR2 (germline): LGHNA, YNFKEQ. CDR3 length: 15 amino acids. V was clipped by 0 bases and J by 5 bases, with 14 bases between them.

The J gene is TRBJ2-3, the V gene TRBV10-1, with a tentative D call TRBD1 (5 bases). Trimming left V 5 bases short and J 2 bases short, with 14 bases between. This CDR3 has 15 residues. Germline CDR1 WNHNN, CDR2 SYGVQD (reference sequence). CDR3 coding DNA: TGCGCCAGCAGTTTTGACAGCTTCTCCACAGATACGCAGTATTTT. This sequence encodes CASSFDSFSTDTQYF.